This TCR beta chain was captured by sequencing in a study of blood T cell repertoires in COVID-19. About the study: Italy, Spain and the United States were the sources of the convalescent and acute COVID-19 samples. T cells, B-cell-depleted T cells, or PBMCs supplied cDNA or gDNA.

Germline CDR1 MDHEN, CDR2 SYDVKM. The CDR3 loop spans 18 amino acids. Unmatched junction bases numbered 15, after V lost 4 bases and J lost 2 bases. As originally analysed: Estimation of nucleated cell counts was performed using reference gene primer amplification. Here immunoSEQ multiplex PCR was the method, and the copy in TCRdb shows in-frame clones only, minus some. V and J calls and clone size follow that table, whereas D and trimming were derived from the DNA. The table records around 40,000 clones, about four fifths of them present only once. This clone was seen more than once but under ten times.

The receptor was derived from a man between 65 and 85 years old with acute or convalescent COVID-19. Sequenced: peripheral blood. V is TRBV28 and J is TRBJ2-7; 9 bases fit TRBD1. The CDR3: CASSSGQGSPSYTYEQYF. The DNA for the CDR3 is TGTGCCAGCAGTTCGGGACAGGGATCTCCTTCCTATACCTACGAGCAGTACTTC.